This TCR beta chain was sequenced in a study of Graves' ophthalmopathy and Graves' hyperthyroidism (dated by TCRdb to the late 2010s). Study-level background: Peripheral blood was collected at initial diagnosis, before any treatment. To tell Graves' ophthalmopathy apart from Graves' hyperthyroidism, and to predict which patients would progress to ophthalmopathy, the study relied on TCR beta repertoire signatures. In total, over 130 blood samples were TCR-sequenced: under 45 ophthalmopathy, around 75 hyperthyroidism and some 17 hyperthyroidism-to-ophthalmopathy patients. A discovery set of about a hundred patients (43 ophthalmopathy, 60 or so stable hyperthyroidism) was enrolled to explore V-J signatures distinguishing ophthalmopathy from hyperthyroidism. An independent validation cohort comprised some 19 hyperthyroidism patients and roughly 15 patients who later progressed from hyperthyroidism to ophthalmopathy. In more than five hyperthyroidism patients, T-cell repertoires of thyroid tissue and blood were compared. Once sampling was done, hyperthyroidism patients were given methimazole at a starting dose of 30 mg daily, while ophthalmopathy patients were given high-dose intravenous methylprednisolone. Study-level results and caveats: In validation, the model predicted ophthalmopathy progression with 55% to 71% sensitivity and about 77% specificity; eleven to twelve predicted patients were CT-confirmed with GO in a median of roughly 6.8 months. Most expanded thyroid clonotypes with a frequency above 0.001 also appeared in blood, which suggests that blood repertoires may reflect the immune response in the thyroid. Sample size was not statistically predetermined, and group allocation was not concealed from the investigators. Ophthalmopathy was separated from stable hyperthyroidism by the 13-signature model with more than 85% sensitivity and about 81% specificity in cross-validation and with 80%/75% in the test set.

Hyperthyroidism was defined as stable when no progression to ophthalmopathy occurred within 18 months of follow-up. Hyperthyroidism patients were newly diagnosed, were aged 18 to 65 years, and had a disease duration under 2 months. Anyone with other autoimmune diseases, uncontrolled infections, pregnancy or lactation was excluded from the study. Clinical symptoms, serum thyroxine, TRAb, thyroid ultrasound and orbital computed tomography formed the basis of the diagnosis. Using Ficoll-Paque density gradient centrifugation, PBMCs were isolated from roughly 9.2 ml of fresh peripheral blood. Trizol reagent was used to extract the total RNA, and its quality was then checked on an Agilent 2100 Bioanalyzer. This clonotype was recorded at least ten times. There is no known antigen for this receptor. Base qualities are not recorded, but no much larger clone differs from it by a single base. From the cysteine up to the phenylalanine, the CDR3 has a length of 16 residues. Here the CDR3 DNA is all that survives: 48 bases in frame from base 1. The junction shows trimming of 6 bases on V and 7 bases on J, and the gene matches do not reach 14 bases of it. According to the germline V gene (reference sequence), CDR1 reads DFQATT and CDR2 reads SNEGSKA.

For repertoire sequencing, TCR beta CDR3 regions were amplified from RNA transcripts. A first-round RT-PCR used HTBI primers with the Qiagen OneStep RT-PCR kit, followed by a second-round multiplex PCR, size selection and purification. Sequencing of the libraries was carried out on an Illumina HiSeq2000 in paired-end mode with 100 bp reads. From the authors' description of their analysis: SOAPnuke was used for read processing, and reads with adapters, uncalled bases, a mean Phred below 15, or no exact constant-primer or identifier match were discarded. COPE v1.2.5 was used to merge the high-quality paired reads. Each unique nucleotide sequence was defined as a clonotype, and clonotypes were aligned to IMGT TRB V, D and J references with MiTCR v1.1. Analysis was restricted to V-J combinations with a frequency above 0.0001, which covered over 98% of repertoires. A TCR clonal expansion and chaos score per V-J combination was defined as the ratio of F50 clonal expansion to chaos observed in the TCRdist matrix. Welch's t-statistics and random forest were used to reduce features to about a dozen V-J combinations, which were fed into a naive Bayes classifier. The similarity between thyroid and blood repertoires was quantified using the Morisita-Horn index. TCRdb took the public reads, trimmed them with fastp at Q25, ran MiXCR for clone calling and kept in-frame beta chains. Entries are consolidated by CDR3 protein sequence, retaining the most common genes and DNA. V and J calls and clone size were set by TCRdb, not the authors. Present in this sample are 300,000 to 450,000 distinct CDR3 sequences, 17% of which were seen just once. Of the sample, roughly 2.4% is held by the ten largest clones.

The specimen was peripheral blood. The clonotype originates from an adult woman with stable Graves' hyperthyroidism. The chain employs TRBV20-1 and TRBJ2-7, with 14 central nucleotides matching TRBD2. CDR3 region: CSAGLAGGPGVGEQYF. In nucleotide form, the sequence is TGCAGTGCCGGACTAGCGGGAGGCCCGGGGGTGGGAGAGCAGTACTTC.